The present T cell receptor beta chain was sequenced within a study of CD8+CD57+ T cells in acquired aplastic anemia. The use of genomic DNA as template underpinned the TCR beta VDJ and CDR3 profiling. TCRdb re-called the reads with MiXCR, one entry per CDR3 protein. The sample lists hundreds of thousands of distinct CDR3 sequences, approximately 33% seen once, with 0.75% to 0.95% in the top ten. The CDR3 extends over 12 amino acids. Germline V gene data show CDR1 as SNHLY and CDR2 as FYNNEI. J gave up 5 bases and V 10 bases, and 3 bases lay outside the gene matches. Ten or more counts support this clonotype. Its antigen is undetermined. Study-wide results and limits: Sharing between patients and controls was observed for around 27 CD8+ CDR3 sequences.

Selection for sequencing was limited to patients who had shown CD8+CD57+ cell expansion by flow cytometry. The V and J genes are TRBV2 and TRBJ2-2; 8 nucleotides agree with TRBD1. The receptor comes from a human donor with aplastic anemia. The material sequenced was sorted CD4+, CD8+, or CD8+CD57+ T cells (not recorded which) from PBMCs. The CDR3 loop is CATTGETGELFF. CDR3 DNA: TGTGCCACGACAGGGGAGACCGGGGAGCTGTTTTTT.